Listed below are T cell receptor beta chains from one sample, sequenced in a study of T cells after posttransplantation cyclophosphamide. Some clones are missing from TCRdb's copy, which holds only in-frame ones; the method was immunoSEQ multiplex PCR. The table includes around 20,000 clones, 97% detected once. Sequencing input: naive CD4+ T cells sorted from PBMCs. The receptors originated from a man aged 45-65 years in good health, CMV-negative, and a related stem cell transplant donor. Both conserved end residues are part of each CDR3. The D gene is left open where the match is weak. Clone size is not always given. Where it is, it says once, few, many or a class for expanded clones.

v_gene,j_gene,abundance,d_gene,CDR3nt,CDR3aa
TRBV7-3,TRBJ2-4,NA,NA,TGTGCCAGCAGCTTAAACGGGATGGCCAAAAACATTCAGTACTTC,CASSLNGMAKNIQYF
TRBV6-5,TRBJ2-7,NA,NA,TGTGCCAGCAGTTACTCGAGTGCATTCTCCTACGAGCAGTACTTC,CASSYSSAFSYEQYF
TRBV18,TRBJ1-4,NA,NA,TGTGCCAGCTCACCACCTAATACAGGGTACATACGCGAAAAACTGTTTTTT,CASSPPNTGYIREKLFF
TRBV18,TRBJ2-1,NA,NA,TGTGCCAGCTCACTTGACAGCTTGGCCTACAATGAGCAGTTCTTC,CASSLDSLAYNEQFF
TRBV30,TRBJ1-5,NA,NA,TGTGCCTGGGGTCGGGACGGGGGAGTAAGCAATCAGCCCCAGCATTTT,CAWGRDGGVSNQPQHF
TRBV9,TRBJ2-1,once,TRBD2,TGTGCCAGCAGCGTAGCTCCCCATGCGGGGGGCTATGAGCAGTTCTTC,CASSVAPHAGGYEQFF
TRBV18,TRBJ1-2,NA,NA,TGTGCCAGCTCACCACCGGACAGTTATAACTATGGCTACACCTTC,CASSPPDSYNYGYTF
TRBV7-2,TRBJ1-2,NA,TRBD1,TGTGCCAGCAGACTTCAGCCGGGACAGGGTGTTGATGGCTACACCTTC,CASRLQPGQGVDGYTF
TRBV7-9,TRBJ2-1,once,TRBD2,TGTGCCCTCCCGGGACTAGCGGATTACAATGAGCAGTTCTTC,CALPGLADYNEQFF
TRBV6-5,TRBJ2-7,NA,TRBD1,TGTGCCAGCAGTCGCGGACAGGGTTTCTACGAGCAGTACTTC,CASSRGQGFYEQYF
TRBV27,TRBJ1-6,NA,NA,TGTGCCAGCAGTTTAGAGCCCGCGGGGCATTCACCCCTCCACTTT,CASSLEPAGHSPLHF
TRBV5-6,TRBJ2-6,NA,TRBD1,TGTGCCAGCAGCTCCGGACAGGGGGCTACCGGGGCCAACGTCCTGACTTTC,CASSSGQGATGANVLTF
TRBV18,TRBJ1-4,once,NA,TGTGCCAGCTCACCTTCGGGACTCAATGAAAAACTGTTTTTT,CASSPSGLNEKLFF
TRBV5-4,TRBJ2-1,NA,TRBD2,TGTGCCAGCAGGGTAGGGACTAGCGGAACCTGGGGCAATGAGCAGTTCTTC,CASRVGTSGTWGNEQFF
TRBV15,TRBJ1-1,NA,TRBD1,TGTGCCACCAGCAGGGTTCTCGGGACAGGGGGTGAAGCTTTCTTT,CATSRVLGTGGEAFF
TRBV5-4,TRBJ2-3,once,NA,TGTGCCAGCAGCTTGGGGGGAGGAGGGAATACGCAGTATTTT,CASSLGGGGNTQYF
TRBV7-2,TRBJ2-3,NA,TRBD2,TGTGCCAGCAGCTTAGGACTAGCGGGGGGGGCGCAGTATTTT,CASSLGLAGGAQYF
TRBV9,TRBJ2-7,NA,NA,TGTGCCAGCAGCGCAAATTATGGGAGTTCTTACGAGCAGTACTTC,CASSANYGSSYEQYF
TRBV18,TRBJ2-2,NA,TRBD2,TGTGCCAGCTCACCGACTAGCGGGAGATCCGGGGAGCTGTTTTTT,CASSPTSGRSGELFF
TRBV18,TRBJ2-7,NA,TRBD2,TGTGCCAGCTCACCAACTAGCGGGAGCTACGAGCAGTACTTC,CASSPTSGSYEQYF
TRBV18,TRBJ2-7,NA,NA,TGTGCCAGCGCGGACGGAACAGGGCGCGAGCAGTACTTC,CASADGTGREQYF
TRBV29-1,TRBJ2-3,NA,TRBD2,TGCAGCGTTAAAATTGGACTAGCGCTCACAGATACGCAGTATTTT,CSVKIGLALTDTQYF
TRBV6-1,TRBJ2-5,NA,TRBD1,TGTGCCAGCGTCCAGGGGGCGCGGGAGACCCAGTACTTC,CASVQGARETQYF
TRBV12-5,TRBJ2-4,NA,NA,TGTGCTAGTGGTCTAACCACGGGCATTCAGTACTTC,CASGLTTGIQYF
TRBV5-1,TRBJ2-7,NA,TRBD1,TGCGCCAGCAGCCCAGGACAGGTGCCTTCCTACGAGCAGTACTTC,CASSPGQVPSYEQYF
TRBV9,TRBJ1-1,NA,TRBD1,TGTGCCAGCAGCCCACTGGACAGGGGGAACACTGAAGCTTTCTTT,CASSPLDRGNTEAFF
TRBV5-1,TRBJ2-3,NA,TRBD2,TGCGCCAGCAGCCGACTAGCGGGAAGCGCAGATACGCAGTATTTT,CASSRLAGSADTQYF
TRBV11-1,TRBJ2-7,NA,TRBD2,TGTGCCAGCAGCCCTAGCGGGGCACTCCCTACGAGACGGCAGTACTTC,CASSPSGALPTRRQYF
TRBV7-2,TRBJ1-5,NA,NA,TGTGCCAGCAGCCTCGGGGTATATAGCAATCAGCCCCAGCATTTT,CASSLGVYSNQPQHF
TRBV7-2,TRBJ1-5,NA,TRBD1,TGTGCCAGCAGCCCCGACAGGGGATGGGCCCAGCATTTT,CASSPDRGWAQHF
TRBV21-1,TRBJ1-5,NA,NA,TGTGCCAGCAGCACGACCGACTCCAGTCAGCCCCAGCATTTT,CASSTTDSSQPQHF
TRBV19,TRBJ2-2,NA,TRBD2,TGTGCCAGTAGTCCTGGGAGGGGAACGAACACCGGGGAGCTGTTTTTT,CASSPGRGTNTGELFF
TRBV25-1,TRBJ2-2,NA,TRBD1,TGTGCCAGCAGTGAAGGGACAGGGGGTTATCAGGAGCTGTTTTTT,CASSEGTGGYQELFF
TRBV6-5,TRBJ2-7,NA,NA,TGTGCCAGCAGTTCGCCTCCAGGATTGGGTACCTACGAGCAGTACTTC,CASSSPPGLGTYEQYF
TRBV7-9,TRBJ2-1,NA,NA,TGTGCCAGCAGCTTGCGGGGAAATGAGCAGTTCTTC,CASSLRGNEQFF
TRBV7-9,TRBJ1-1,NA,NA,TGTGCCAGCAGCTTAGGAGGGTGGAACACTGAAGCTTTCTTT,CASSLGGWNTEAFF
TRBV5-1,TRBJ2-1,NA,TRBD2,TGCGCCAGCAGCTTGGATCCGACTAGCGGGAGTAGGTTCTTC,CASSLDPTSGSRFF
TRBV6-5,TRBJ1-4,NA,NA,TGTGCCAGCTCTAGAGGGAATGAAAAACTGTTTTTT,CASSRGNEKLFF
TRBV6-1,TRBJ2-7,once,TRBD1,TGTGCCAGCAGAAGGGACAGTTCCTACGAGCAGTACTTC,CASRRDSSYEQYF
TRBV25-1,TRBJ2-6,NA,NA,TGTGCCAGCACAGGCTCTGGGGCCAACGTCCTGACTTTC,CASTGSGANVLTF
TRBV5-5,TRBJ2-3,NA,TRBD2,TGTGCCAGCAGTCCAGGCGGGGGAAAGTACGCAGATACGCAGTATTTT,CASSPGGGKYADTQYF
TRBV21-1,TRBJ2-2,NA,NA,TGTGCCAGTGTAACCCAGGGGCTGAACACCGGGGAGCTGTTTTTT,CASVTQGLNTGELFF
TRBV18,TRBJ2-2,NA,NA,TGTGCCAGCTCACCATCGACAACCGGGGAGCTGTTTTTT,CASSPSTTGELFF
TRBV7-2,TRBJ1-2,few,TRBD1,TGTGCCAGCAGAGGGGTCCGGACAGGGGGCGCGTACGGCTACACCTTC,CASRGVRTGGAYGYTF
TRBV7-9,TRBJ2-2,NA,TRBD1,TGTGCCAGCAGCCAACGGGACAGGGAGGAACACACCGGGGAGCTGTTTTTT,CASSQRDREEHTGELFF
TRBV19,TRBJ2-1,NA,TRBD1,TGTGCCAGTACCCCGGACAGGGGATACAATGAGCAGTTCTTC,CASTPDRGYNEQFF
TRBV5-1,TRBJ1-2,NA,NA,TGCGCCAGCAGCGGCGGGGGTCAGTTCTATGGCTACACCTTC,CASSGGGQFYGYTF
TRBV9,TRBJ2-3,once,NA,TGTGCCAGCAGCGCCGCACATTACACCGATACGCAGTATTTT,CASSAAHYTDTQYF